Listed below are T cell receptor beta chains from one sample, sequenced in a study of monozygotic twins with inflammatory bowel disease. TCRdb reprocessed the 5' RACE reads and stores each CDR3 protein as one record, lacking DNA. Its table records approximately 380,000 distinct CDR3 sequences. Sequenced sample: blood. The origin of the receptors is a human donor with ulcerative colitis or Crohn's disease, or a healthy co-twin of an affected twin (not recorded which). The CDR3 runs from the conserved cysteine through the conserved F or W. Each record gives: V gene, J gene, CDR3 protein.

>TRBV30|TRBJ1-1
CAWSESTEAFF
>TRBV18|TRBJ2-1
CASSPSVDLYNEQFF
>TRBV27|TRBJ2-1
CASSLSPVLYEQFF
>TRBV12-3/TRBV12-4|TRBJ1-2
CASSFDRGVYYGYTF
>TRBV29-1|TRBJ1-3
CSVAGGSSGNTIYF
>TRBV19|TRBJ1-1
CASSFHPGDRANTEAFF
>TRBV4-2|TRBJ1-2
CASSQDLGQGAREYGYTF
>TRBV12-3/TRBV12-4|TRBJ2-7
CASSILSYEQYF
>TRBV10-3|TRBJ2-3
CAISGVALATDTQYF
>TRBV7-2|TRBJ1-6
CASSLEVLASSPLHF
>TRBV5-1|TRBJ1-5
CASSLVGNQPQHF
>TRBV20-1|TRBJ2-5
CSARGGQGGVVWETQYF
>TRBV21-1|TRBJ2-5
CASSESGDSRGQETQYF
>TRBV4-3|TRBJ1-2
CASSQDWGLYGYTF